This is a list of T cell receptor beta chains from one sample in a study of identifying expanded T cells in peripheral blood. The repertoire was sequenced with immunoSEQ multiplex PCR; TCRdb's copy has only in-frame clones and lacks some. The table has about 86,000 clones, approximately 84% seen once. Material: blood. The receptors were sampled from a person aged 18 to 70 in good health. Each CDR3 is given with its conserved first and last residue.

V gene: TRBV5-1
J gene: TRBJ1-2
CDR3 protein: CASSLGGGAIYGYTF

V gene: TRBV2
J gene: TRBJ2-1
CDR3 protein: CASRGQIHYNEQFF

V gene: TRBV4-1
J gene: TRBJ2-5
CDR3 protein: CASSQVPVQETQYF

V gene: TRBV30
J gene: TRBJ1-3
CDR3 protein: CAWSFPGGLSGNTIYF

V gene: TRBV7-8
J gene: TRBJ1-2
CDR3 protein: CASSPAGTGEGYTF

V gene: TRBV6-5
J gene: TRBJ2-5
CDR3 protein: CASSVDRGLGETQYF

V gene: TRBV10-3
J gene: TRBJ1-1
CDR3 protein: CAISDEGRNTEAFF

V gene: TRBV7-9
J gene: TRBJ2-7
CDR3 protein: CASSKGSGFSYEQYF

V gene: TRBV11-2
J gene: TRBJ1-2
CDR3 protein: CASSPTIFRDPGAASGYTF

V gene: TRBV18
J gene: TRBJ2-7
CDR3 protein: CASSPAGLLYEQYF

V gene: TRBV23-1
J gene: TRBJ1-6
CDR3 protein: CASSPSAPPAGPHNSPLHF

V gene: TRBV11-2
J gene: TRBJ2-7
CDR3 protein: CASRSRAQTYEQYF

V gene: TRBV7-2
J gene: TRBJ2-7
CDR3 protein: CASSPQGGTYEQYF

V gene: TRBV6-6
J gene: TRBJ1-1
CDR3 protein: CASSYLSGVTEAFF

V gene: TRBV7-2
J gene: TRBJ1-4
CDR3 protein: CASSLAPRGGDSEKLFF

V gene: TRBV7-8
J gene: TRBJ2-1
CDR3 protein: CASSTEGHPGNYNEQFF

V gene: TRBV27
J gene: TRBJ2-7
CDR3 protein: CASSNGGAHEQYF

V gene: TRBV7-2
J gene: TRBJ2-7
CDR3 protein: CASSPDSSYEQYF

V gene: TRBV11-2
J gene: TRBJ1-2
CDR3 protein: CASSAGDRGRNGYTF

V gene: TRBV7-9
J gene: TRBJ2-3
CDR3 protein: CASSFLDTQYF

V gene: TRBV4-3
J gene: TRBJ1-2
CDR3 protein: CASSQDERTGHGYTF

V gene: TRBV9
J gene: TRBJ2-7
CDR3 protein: CASSVGGQGALEQYF

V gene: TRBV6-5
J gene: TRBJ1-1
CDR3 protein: CASTPQAGDGAFF

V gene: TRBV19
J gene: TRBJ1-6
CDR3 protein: CASSFTSYNSPLHF

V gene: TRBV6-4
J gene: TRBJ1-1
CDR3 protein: CASSARQGERSFF

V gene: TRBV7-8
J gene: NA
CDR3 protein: CASSLSGQGGEQYF